One sample yielded the 18 T cell receptor beta chains listed below, sequenced in a study of cytomegalovirus exposure and HLA in healthy donors (dated by TCRdb to about 2017). The receptor library was made with the immunoSEQ multiplex PCR assay. For the multiplex PCR, a mixture combining 60 forward primers for TCR Vbeta segments and 13 reverse primers for TCR Jbeta segments was used. Sourced from immuneACCESS, this table was stored by TCRdb with only in-frame sequences that have V and J called. A share of the clones is absent; for the studies checked, an unresolved V gene accounts for under half, and the remainder has no known explanation. The sample table holds roughly 120,000 clones, of which approximately 80% were seen once. In total, the top ten clones hold 1.5% of the sample. Input material: PBMCs. These TCRs come from a woman aged 18-29 years in good health and CMV-seronegative.

This clone was counted once. The chain employs TRBV6-6 and TRBJ1-1; the D is unclear. Germline V gene data show CDR1 as MNHNY and CDR2 as SVGAGI (reference sequence). The V gene lost 2 bases and the J gene lost 8 bases, with 9 bases spanning the gap. The CDR3 length is 12 residues. The CDR3 coding sequence is TGTGCCAGCAGTTACCAGACATGGGAAGCTTTCTTT. Protein product: CASSYQTWEAFF.

The rearrangement links TRBV19 to TRBJ1-5; a weak D match, TRBD1 (6 bases). This CDR3 spans 14 amino acids. Trimming cost V 2 bases and J 7 bases, with 12 bases left between them. The V gene's germline CDR1 is LNHDA and CDR2 SQIVND (reference sequence). As DNA, the CDR3 is TGTGCCAGTAGTATAAGGGGGGGAGGACAGCCCCAGCATTTT. It yields the protein CASSIRGGGQPQHF.

The chain couples TRBV5-6 to TRBJ2-5; D possibly corresponds to TRBD2 (5 bases). The DNA matches TRBJ2-7 better at its end, which makes the J call doubtful. Germline V gene lookup returns CDR1 SGHDT and CDR2 YYEEEE. The CDR3 has 14 amino acids. CDR3 in amino acids: CASSLRGESYEQYF. For the CDR3, the DNA is TGTGCCAGCAGCTTGCGGGGAGAAAGCTACGAGCAGTACTTC.

The chain uses TRBV7-9 and TRBJ1-1; D possibly corresponds to TRBD1 (6 bases). With 5 bases removed from V and 4 bases from J, the gap between germline ends came to 23 bases. The CDR3 length is 17 residues. The germline V gene has CDR1 SEHNR and CDR2 FQNEAQ (reference sequence). CDR3 amino acids: CASSRAGGAPTRTEAFF. The CDR3 nucleotides read TGTGCCAGCAGCCGGGCGGGGGGCGCCCCCACCCGCACTGAAGCTTTCTTT.

This chain joins TRBV12-5 and TRBJ2-5, with D perhaps TRBD1 (6 bases). The length of the CDR3 is 14 residues. CDR1 is LGHNT, CDR2 FRNRAP, per germline. V was trimmed by 7 bases and J by 5 bases, leaving 17 bases between them. The CDR3 reads CASAQGSLIETQYF. The CDR3 DNA sequence: TGTGCTAGTGCGCAGGGGTCGTTGATTGAGACCCAGTACTTC.

The chain is built from TRBV5-1 and TRBJ2-5; D is possibly TRBD1 (5 bases). Germline V lookup: CDR1 SGHRS, CDR2 YFSETQ. The CDR3 has 13 amino acids. V lost 3 bases and J 5 bases, leaving 11 bases between the germline ends. The CDR3: CASSSDIVETQYF. In DNA form, the CDR3 reads TGCGCCAGCAGCTCGGACATCGTGGAGACCCAGTACTTC.

The chain links TRBV7-2 to TRBJ2-7; unclear D gene. The CDR3 consists of 16 residues. Germline CDR1 SGHTA, CDR2 FQGNSA. Trimming shortened V by 5 bases and J by 5 bases, and 22 bases separated the two germline ends. The CDR3 bases are TGTGCCAGCAGCCCCGATAGTCCCCTAACGTACCACGAGCAGTACTTC. Translating it yields CASSPDSPLTYHEQYF. The entire variable domain, with the rest obtained from reference TRBV7-2 and TRBJ2-7, is as follows: GAGVSQSPSNKVTEKGKDVELRCDPISGHTALYWYRQSLGQGLEFLIYFQGNSAPDKSGLPSDRFSAERTGGSVSTLTIQRTQQEDSAVYLCASSPDSPLTYHEQYFGPGTRLTVT.

V and J are TRBV6-6 and TRBJ2-7, with D possibly TRBD1 on 6 matching bases. The CDR3 extends over 12 amino acids. V lost 4 bases, J lost 5 bases, and 9 bases lay in between. In germline, CDR1 is MNHNY, CDR2 SVGAGI (reference sequence). CDR3 DNA sequence: TGTGCCAGCAGTTTAACAGGGAACGAGCAGTACTTC. Its protein is CASSLTGNEQYF.

The rearrangement links TRBV5-1 to TRBJ2-5, with 10 bases identical to TRBD1. The ends lost 0 bases at V and 4 bases at J; junction bases unmatched: 15. CDR3 size: 19 residues. CDR1 and CDR2 from the germline V gene are SGHRS and YFSETQ. In DNA, the CDR3 is TGCGCCAGCAGCTTGGCCTACAAGACAGGGGGCGATTCACGAGAGACCCAGTACTTC. This gives the protein CASSLAYKTGGDSRETQYF. The full variable domain, its missing parts supplied by reference TRBV5-1 and TRBJ2-5, is KAGVTQTPRYLIKTRGQQVTLSCSPISGHRSVSWYQQTPGQGLQFLFEYFSETQRNKGNFPGRFSGRQFSNSRSEMNVSTLELGDSALYLCASSLAYKTGGDSRETQYFGPGTRLLVL.

The rearrangement joins TRBV19 to TRBJ1-3; D is unresolved. V lost 10 bases and J lost 0, with 16 bases in between. The V gene's germline CDR1 is LNHDA and CDR2 SQIVND (reference sequence). The CDR3 sequence is 15 residues long. The CDR3 nucleotides are TGTGCCACCTCCTTTAATTCGGGCTCTGGAAACACCATATATTTT. It translates to CATSFNSGSGNTIYF.

There are a few counts of this clone. This rearrangement joins TRBV27 to TRBJ1-5; no definite D call. Looked up from germline, CDR1 is MNHEY and CDR2 is SMNVEV (reference sequence). The CDR3 covers 16 residues. Trimming left V 2 bases short and J 11 bases short, with 22 bases between. This CDR3 is CASSLKGRGSQRAQHF. As DNA, the CDR3 is TGTGCCAGCAGTTTAAAGGGTAGAGGGTCTCAAAGGGCCCAGCATTTT.

The rearrangement links TRBV4-1 to TRBJ1-2, with D uncertain. The CDR3 has 14 residues. Trimming removed 0 bases from V and 8 bases from J, with 13 bases in between. The V gene's germline CDR1 is MGHRA and CDR2 YSYEKL. For the CDR3, the DNA is TGCGCCAGCAGCCAAGATCCAGTAGGAGGGGGCTACACCTTC. Translating it yields CASSQDPVGGGYTF.

V and J are TRBV5-3 and TRBJ2-4, with no clear D. TRBV5-3 has ORF status, its function being uncertain. With 4 bases removed from V and 0 bases from J, the gap between germline ends came to 8 bases. The CDR3 is 14 residues long. This chain's CDR3 is CARSEALAKNIQYF. The CDR3 coding sequence is TGTGCCAGAAGCGAGGCTCTAGCCAAAAACATTCAGTACTTC.

The chain is built from TRBV7-3 and TRBJ2-1; 8 bases map to TRBD2. The CDR3 has 15 amino acids. V was pared by 5 bases and J by 4 bases, with 7 bases of the junction left unmatched. Germline-derived CDR1 and CDR2 are SGHTA and FQGTGA. CDR3 nucleotide sequence: TGTGCCAGCAGCATCAGCGGGGGCCCTTACAATGAGCAGTTCTTC. This sequence encodes CASSISGGPYNEQFF.

The rearrangement joins TRBV6-1 to TRBJ1-1; the match to TRBD1 covers 7 bases. With V trimmed by 8 bases and J by 3 bases, 9 bases remained unmatched. The CDR3 is made up of 14 amino acids. From germline, CDR1 is MNHNS and CDR2 SASEGT. This chain's CDR3 is CASGKSQGDTEAFF. The CDR3 DNA follows: TGTGCCAGCGGTAAATCCCAGGGGGACACTGAAGCTTTCTTT.

J is TRBJ2-1 and V is TRBV9; TRBD2 matches at 11 bases. The CDR3 covers 16 residues. From germline, CDR1 is SGDLS and CDR2 YYNGEE. After removal of 4 bases from V and 2 bases from J, the junction contained 5 bases not matched to a gene. The CDR3 region has the DNA TGTGCCAGCAGCACGGCTAGCGGGAGGACCTACAATGAGCAGTTCTTC. Its translation: CASSTASGRTYNEQFF.

This clone has more than one count but fewer than ten. This CDR3 is CASSDAGPAYEQYF. The CDR3 coding sequence is TGTGCCAGCAGCGACGCGGGTCCCGCCTACGAGCAGTACTTC. The chain joins TRBV27 to TRBJ2-7; D is possibly TRBD2 (5 bases). The CDR3 sequence is 14 residues long. Germline lookup yields CDR1 MNHEY and CDR2 SMNVEV (reference sequence). Trimming removed 6 bases from V and 2 bases from J, with 14 bases in between.

V usage is TRBV7-2 and J usage is TRBJ2-1, with D uncertain. The V and J ends lost 4 bases and 6 bases respectively, with 10 bases between them. Germline V gene sequence: CDR1 SGHTA, CDR2 FQGNSA. The CDR3 consists of 13 residues. The CDR3 coding sequence is TGTGCCAGCAGCTCCCGGGTTTTCAATGAGCAGTTCTTC. The encoded protein is CASSSRVFNEQFF.